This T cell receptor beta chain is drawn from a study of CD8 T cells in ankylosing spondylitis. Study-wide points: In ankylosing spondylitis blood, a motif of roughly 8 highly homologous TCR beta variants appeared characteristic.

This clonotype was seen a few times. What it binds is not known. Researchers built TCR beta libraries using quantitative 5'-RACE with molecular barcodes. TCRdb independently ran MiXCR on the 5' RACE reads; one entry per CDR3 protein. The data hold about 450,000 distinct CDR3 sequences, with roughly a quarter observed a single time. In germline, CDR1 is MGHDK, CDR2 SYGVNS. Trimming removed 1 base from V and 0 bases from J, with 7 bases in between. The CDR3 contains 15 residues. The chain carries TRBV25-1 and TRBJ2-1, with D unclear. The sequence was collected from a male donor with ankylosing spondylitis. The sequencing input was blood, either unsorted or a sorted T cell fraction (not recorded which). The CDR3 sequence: CASSESGSSYNEQFF. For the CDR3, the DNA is TGTGCCAGCAGTGAATCCGGTAGCTCCTACAATGAGCAGTTCTTC.